These T cell receptor beta chains were read from a single sample in a study of CD8 T cells in ankylosing spondylitis. TCRdb independently ran MiXCR on the 5' RACE reads; one entry per CDR3 protein. The sample has 250,000 to 350,000 distinct CDR3 sequences, 20% seen once. Sequencing was done on a sample of blood, either unsorted or a sorted T cell fraction (not recorded which). The receptors shown here come from a male donor with ankylosing spondylitis or in good health (not recorded which). Each CDR3 is given with its conserved first and last residue. A D gene is named only where the DNA matches it firmly. Clone size is given for some rows only: seen once, a few or many times, or a class if the clone is expanded.

size: NA
J: TRBJ2-2
V: TRBV15
D: NA
DNA: TGTGCCACCAGCAGAGCTGAGACACCGAACACCGGGGAGCTGTTTTTT
CDR3: CATSRAETPNTGELFF

size: NA
J: TRBJ2-3
V: TRBV20-1
D: TRBD2
DNA: TGCAGTGCCGCTACTAGCGGGGGGAGAGATACGCAGTATTTT
CDR3: CSAATSGGRDTQYF

size: NA
J: TRBJ2-2
V: TRBV18
D: NA
DNA: TGTGCCAGCTCACCACCGCCGAGCTCAAGCCCGAACACCGGGGAGCTGTTTTTT
CDR3: CASSPPPSSSPNTGELFF

size: many
J: TRBJ2-1
V: TRBV5-5
D: NA
DNA: TGTGCCAGCAGCTTGAGGCCCAGCTCCTACAATGAGCAGTTCTTC
CDR3: CASSLRPSSYNEQFF

size: few
J: TRBJ2-3
V: TRBV12-3/TRBV12-4
D: NA
DNA: TGTGCCAGCACCCGAGGGGTAGCGGCCTATCCAGGAGATACGCAGTATTTT
CDR3: CASTRGVAAYPGDTQYF

size: NA
J: TRBJ1-1
V: TRBV12-3/TRBV12-4
D: NA
DNA: TGTGCCACGGAGGAGGGCTTGAACACTGAAGCTTTCTTT
CDR3: CATEEGLNTEAFF

size: many
J: TRBJ2-1
V: TRBV20-1
D: NA
DNA: TGCAGTGCTTCGCGCGCCGGGTTAGCCAACAATGAGCAGTTCTTC
CDR3: CSASRAGLANNEQFF

size: many
J: TRBJ2-5
V: TRBV5-1
D: TRBD1
DNA: TGTGCCAGCAGCAGGGGACAGGGGCAAGAGACCCAGTACTTC
CDR3: CASSRGQGQETQYF

size: few
J: TRBJ1-2
V: TRBV25-1
D: NA
DNA: TGTGCCAGCAGCGAGGACGGCAGGTTCGGGGGCTACACCTTC
CDR3: CASSEDGRFGGYTF

size: NA
J: TRBJ2-3
V: TRBV18
D: NA
DNA: TGTGCCAGCTCACCCTTGACTCGGGAGTTGGGCACAGATACGCAGTATTTT
CDR3: CASSPLTRELGTDTQYF

size: many
J: TRBJ1-1
V: TRBV20-1
D: NA
DNA: TGCAGTGCCGAGACAGGCTTTTCTTTCTTT
CDR3: CSAETGFSFF

size: many
J: TRBJ1-5
V: TRBV7-8
D: NA
DNA: TGTGCCAGCAGCCCGCCTTCCGACGGGCGAAATCAGCCCCAGCATTTT
CDR3: CASSPPSDGRNQPQHF

size: many
J: TRBJ2-3
V: TRBV7-3
D: NA
DNA: TGTGCCAGCAGCGCTAGCACAGATACGCAGTATTTT
CDR3: CASSASTDTQYF

size: NA
J: TRBJ1-2
V: TRBV7-8
D: NA
DNA: TGTGCCAGCAGCCTAACCCTTTCCGGGACACCTGGCTACACCTTC
CDR3: CASSLTLSGTPGYTF

size: many
J: TRBJ1-2
V: TRBV5-1
D: TRBD1
DNA: TGCGCCAGCAGCTGGGACAGAAGGGACGGCTACACCTTC
CDR3: CASSWDRRDGYTF

size: NA
J: TRBJ2-1
V: TRBV9
D: TRBD2
DNA: TGTGCCAGCAGCGGGACTAGCGGGGACCCTGAGCAGTTCTTC
CDR3: CASSGTSGDPEQFF

size: NA
J: TRBJ2-1
V: TRBV18
D: TRBD1
DNA: TGTGCCAGCTCACCGCAACAGGGGGCGCAGCATGAGCAGTTCTTC
CDR3: CASSPQQGAQHEQFF

size: few
J: TRBJ2-1
V: TRBV5-1
D: TRBD2
DNA: TGCGCCAGCACTCCGGGACTAGCCTACAATGAGCAGTTCTTC
CDR3: CASTPGLAYNEQFF

size: few
J: TRBJ1-6
V: TRBV6-5
D: NA
DNA: TGTGCCAGCAGTTACTCCACAGGGCTTGGTTCACCCCTCCACTTT
CDR3: CASSYSTGLGSPLHF

size: many
J: TRBJ1-1
V: TRBV12-3/TRBV12-4
D: TRBD1
DNA: TGTGCCAGCAGAGACAGGGTGAACACTGAAGCTTTCTTT
CDR3: CASRDRVNTEAFF

size: many
J: TRBJ2-3
V: TRBV27
D: NA
DNA: TGTGCCAGCAGTTTGCAGGCTAGCACAGATACGCAGTATTTT
CDR3: CASSLQASTDTQYF

size: NA
J: TRBJ2-1
V: TRBV12-3/TRBV12-4
D: NA
DNA: TGTGCCAGCAGTTTGATAGGGGATGAGCAGTTCTTC
CDR3: CASSLIGDEQFF

size: few
J: TRBJ2-2
V: TRBV5-1
D: NA
DNA: TGCGCCAGCAGCGGGGGGCTGGACGGGGAGCTGTTTTTT
CDR3: CASSGGLDGELFF

size: few
J: TRBJ1-4
V: TRBV5-1
D: NA
DNA: TGCGCCAGCAGCTTGATGGGGGCGCCTGCAACTAATGAAAAACTGTTTTTT
CDR3: CASSLMGAPATNEKLFF

size: many
J: TRBJ2-3
V: TRBV29-1
D: NA
DNA: TGCAGCGCGTACTCGGGGTCAGATACGCAGTATTTT
CDR3: CSAYSGSDTQYF

size: few
J: TRBJ2-5
V: TRBV28
D: TRBD2
DNA: TGTGCCAGCACCGGGGGGGGAGTGGGTCAGGAGACCCAGTACTTC
CDR3: CASTGGGVGQETQYF

size: NA
J: TRBJ2-1
V: TRBV12-3/TRBV12-4
D: TRBD2
DNA: TGTGCCAGCAGCCGCCTTCTCCAGCGGGGCAATGAGCAGTTCTTC
CDR3: CASSRLLQRGNEQFF

size: NA
J: TRBJ1-5
V: TRBV18
D: NA
DNA: TGTGCCAGCTCAGAGGGGCCCCGGGATCAGCCCCAGCATTTT
CDR3: CASSEGPRDQPQHF